These 10 T cell receptor beta chains originate from one sample sequenced in a study of control samples from healthy donors and cancer patients. Libraries were prepared by immunoSEQ multiplex PCR; TCRdb keeps only in-frame clonotypes and omits some of them. Altogether about 60,000 clones are present, over 75% being singletons, with the ten largest covering about 3.8%. The material sequenced was blood. These receptor sequences come from a man between 45 and 60 years old in good health.

This clone turned up a few times. This sequence joins TRBV19 and TRBJ1-5, with TRBD1 matching 10 bases. The V gene end was trimmed by 11 bases and the J gene end by 4 bases; junction bases not matched to a gene: 5. This CDR3 is 13 amino acids long. Germline V CDR1 and CDR2: LNHDA, SQIVND (reference sequence). The CDR3 sequence: CAAAGQGNQPQHF. Here the CDR3 DNA reads TGTGCCGCCGCGGGACAGGGGAATCAGCCCCAGCATTTT.

The chain employs TRBV7-2 and TRBJ2-3; a weak D match, TRBD2 (5 bases). This CDR3 contains 14 residues. Germline-derived CDR1 and CDR2 are SGHTA and FQGNSA. Trimming cost V 5 bases and J 0 bases, with 9 bases left between them. For the CDR3, the DNA is TGTGCCAGCAGCCGGGGATATAGCACAGATACGCAGTATTTT. It translates to CASSRGYSTDTQYF.

The chain combines TRBV7-2 with TRBJ2-7; 10 bases line up with TRBD2. The CDR3 has 15 amino acids. J lost 3 bases, V lost 5 bases, and 7 bases had no gene match. Germline values: CDR1 SGHTA, CDR2 FQGNSA. The CDR3 DNA follows: TGTGCCAGCAGCGTTTCGGGACTAGCGATCTACGAGCAGTACTTC. This translates into CASSVSGLAIYEQYF. Complete variable domain (other parts from reference TRBV7-2 and TRBJ2-7): GAGVSQSPSNKVTEKGKDVELRCDPISGHTALYWYRQSLGQGLEFLIYFQGNSAPDKSGLPSDRFSAERTGGSVSTLTIQRTQQEDSAVYLCASSVSGLAIYEQYFGPGTRLTVT.

V usage is TRBV28 and J usage is TRBJ2-7; D remains unclear. The V gene's germline CDR1 is MDHEN and CDR2 SYDVKM. The CDR3 contains 15 residues. With 3 bases removed from V and 2 bases from J, the gap between germline ends came to 14 bases. DNA for the CDR3: TGTGCCAGCAGTTTCCCTCAGAACCCCCCCTACGAGCAGTACTTC. Its translation: CASSFPQNPPYEQYF.

The chain couples TRBV27 to TRBJ2-1; 7 nucleotides align to TRBD2. This CDR3 spans 15 amino acids. Per germline, CDR1 MNHEY and CDR2 SMNVEV (reference sequence). J lost 4 bases, V lost 5 bases, and 8 bases had no gene match. CDR3 DNA sequence: TGTGCCAGCAGTCGGCCGGGGGGAGTTTACAATGAGCAGTTCTTC. It is translated as CASSRPGGVYNEQFF.

The chain carries TRBV19 and TRBJ2-2; D is uncertain. Trimming took off 1 base at V and 1 base at J, with 4 bases between the two ends. This CDR3 is 14 amino acids long. Germline CDR1 reads LNHDA; CDR2 reads SQIVND (reference sequence). CDR3 sequence reads: CASSIGVNTGELFF. The CDR3 nucleotides are TGTGCCAGTAGTATAGGAGTGAACACCGGGGAGCTGTTTTTT.

J is TRBJ2-7 and V is TRBV5-1; 7 nucleotides agree with TRBD1. The germline CDR1 and CDR2 sequences are SGHRS and YFSETQ. V dropped 6 bases and J dropped 4; count of bases not matched to a gene: 10. The CDR3 covers 14 residues. CDR3 nucleotide sequence: TGCGCCAGCACGTTAGGGGGCAGGCGGTACGAGCAGTACTTC. Protein product: CASTLGGRRYEQYF.

The chain joins TRBV9 to TRBJ1-2; possibly TRBD1 for D (5 bases). The germline V and J ends were trimmed by 0 bases and 3 bases, with 9 bases remaining between them. The CDR3 contains 14 residues. The germline V gene encodes CDR1 SGDLS and CDR2 YYNGEE. For the CDR3, the DNA is TGTGCCAGCAGCGTAGACGGGGACGACTATGGCTACACCTTC. It yields the protein CASSVDGDDYGYTF. The whole variable domain, remainder taken from reference TRBV9 and TRBJ1-2, is DSGVTQTPKHLITATGQRVTLRCSPRSGDLSVYWYQQSLDQGLQFLIQYYNGEERAKGNILERFSAQQFPDLHSELNLSSLELGDSALYFCASSVDGDDYGYTFGSGTRLTVV.

V usage is TRBV6-5 and J usage is TRBJ2-7, with 7 bases aligning to TRBD1. The CDR3 totals 14 residues. Germline-derived CDR1 and CDR2 are MNHEY and SVGAGI. V dropped 10 bases and J dropped 2; count of bases not matched to a gene: 11. The CDR3 sequence is CATTERDRTYEQYF. CDR3 DNA sequence: TGTGCCACCACGGAACGGGACAGAACCTACGAGCAGTACTTC.

The gene calls are TRBV27 and TRBJ2-3, with D possibly TRBD1 on 6 matching bases. There are 16 residues in the CDR3. Germline V gives CDR1 MNHEY, CDR2 SMNVEV (reference sequence). V gave up 3 bases and J gave up 0 bases, with 13 bases separating them. CDR3 region: CASSFGQGPSTDTQYF. The CDR3 DNA reads as TGTGCCAGCAGTTTCGGGCAGGGGCCTAGCACAGATACGCAGTATTTT.